Listed here is a single T cell receptor beta chain. Peripheral blood came from all dose cohorts at three timepoints. The data stem from a study of OX40 agonist ivuxolimab in advanced cancers. On the study more broadly: Administration of intravenous ivuxolimab to patients occurred every 2 weeks at 0.01 to 10 mg/kg. Past anti-PD-1, anti-PD-L1 or anti-CTLA-4 therapy was accepted, and approximately 37% had received some.

There are 13 residues in the CDR3. Germline CDR1 reads LNHDA; CDR2 reads SQIVND (reference sequence). Deletions cut 6 bases from V and 0 bases from J, with 8 bases between. Profiled with immunoSEQ multiplex PCR; TCRdb holds only in-frame clones, not every one. The data contain tens of thousands of clones, more than 75% of them singletons. The chain recombines TRBV19 with TRBJ1-1; D gene ambiguous. This material consisted of CD4+ or CD8+ T cells sorted from blood, taken in a trial of the OX40 agonist ivuxolimab. The receptor was derived from an adult with an advanced solid tumor such as melanoma, head and neck, liver or kidney cancer. The CDR3 spells CASSRTLNTEAFF. DNA of the CDR3: TGTGCCAGTAGCAGGACCCTGAACACTGAAGCTTTCTTT.